This T cell receptor (beta chain) is from a study of regulatory T cells in long-lasting Graves disease. About the research overall: New Graves' disease cases had less than 3 months of antithyroid drugs.

This CDR3 spans 14 amino acids. V shed 4 bases and J shed 4 bases, with 16 bases lying between them. From germline, CDR1 is GTSNPN and CDR2 SVGIG (reference sequence). Arm-PCR of CDR3 regions and iRepertoire HTBI primers were the basis on which TCR beta libraries were built. TCRdb passed the multiplex PCR reads through MiXCR, listing each CDR3 protein once. The repertoire has 580,000 or so distinct CDR3 sequences, roughly 15% of them found once; the top ten carry around 12%. Time point given: newly diagnosed GD, antithyroid drugs for less than 3 months. PBMCs were the source of the RNA used for TCR sequencing. The EDTA tubes were filled with 8 to 9.5 milliliters of drawn peripheral blood. Ten or more counts support this clonotype. The same specimen was also included in a second study, on T cells in Graves' hyperthyroidism and ophthalmopathy. Turning to that study: Recently diagnosed hyperthyroidism of less than 2 months' duration affected patients aged 18 to 65.

The V gene is TRBV30, the J gene TRBJ2-5; a possible D gene is TRBD2 (6 bases). Sequencing used peripheral blood mononuclear cells (PBMCs), obtained at new diagnosis, from a patient treated with antithyroid drugs. This clonotype was obtained from a young man with Graves disease. CDR3 amino acids: CAWMGDSRRETQYF. CDR3 DNA: TGTGCCTGGATGGGGGACTCTAGGAGAGAGACCCAGTACTTC.